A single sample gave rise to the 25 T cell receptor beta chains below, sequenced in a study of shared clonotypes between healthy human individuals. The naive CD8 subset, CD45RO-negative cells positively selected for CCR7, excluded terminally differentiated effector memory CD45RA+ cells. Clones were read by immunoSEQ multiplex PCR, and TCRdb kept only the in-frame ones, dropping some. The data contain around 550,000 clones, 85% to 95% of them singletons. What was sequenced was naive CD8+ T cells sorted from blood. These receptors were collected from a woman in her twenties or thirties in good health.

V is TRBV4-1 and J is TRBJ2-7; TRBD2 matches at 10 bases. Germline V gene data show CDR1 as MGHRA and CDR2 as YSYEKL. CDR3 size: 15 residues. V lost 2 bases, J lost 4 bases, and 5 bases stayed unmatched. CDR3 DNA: TGCGCCAGCAGCCAAACTAGCGGGATGTTTTACGAGCAGTACTTC. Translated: CASSQTSGMFYEQYF.

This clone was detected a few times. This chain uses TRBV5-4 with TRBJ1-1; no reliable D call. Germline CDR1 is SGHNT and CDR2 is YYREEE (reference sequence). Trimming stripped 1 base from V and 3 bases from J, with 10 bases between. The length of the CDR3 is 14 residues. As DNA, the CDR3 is TGTGCCAGCAGCTTGTATGTTGCTGACACTGAAGCTTTCTTT. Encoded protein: CASSLYVADTEAFF.

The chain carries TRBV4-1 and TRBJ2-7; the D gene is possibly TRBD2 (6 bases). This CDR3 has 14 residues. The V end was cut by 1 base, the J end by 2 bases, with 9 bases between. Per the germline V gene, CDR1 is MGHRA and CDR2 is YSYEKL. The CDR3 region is CASSQGAGTYEQYF. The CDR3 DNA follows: TGCGCCAGCAGCCAAGGCGCGGGGACCTACGAGCAGTACTTC.

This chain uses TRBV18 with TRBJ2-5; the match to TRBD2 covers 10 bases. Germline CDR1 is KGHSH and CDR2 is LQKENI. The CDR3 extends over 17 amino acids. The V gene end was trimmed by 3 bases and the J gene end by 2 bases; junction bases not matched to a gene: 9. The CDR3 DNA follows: TGTGCCAGCTCACCGCTCGGAGGACTAGCGGAACAAGAGACCCAGTACTTC. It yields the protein CASSPLGGLAEQETQYF.

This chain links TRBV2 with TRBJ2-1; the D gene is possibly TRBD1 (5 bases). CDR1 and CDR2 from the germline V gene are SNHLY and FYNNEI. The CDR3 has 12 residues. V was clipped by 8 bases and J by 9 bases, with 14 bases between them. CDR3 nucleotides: TGTGCCAGCTTGATTAGGGGCGGTGAGCAGTTCTTC. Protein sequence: CASLIRGGEQFF.

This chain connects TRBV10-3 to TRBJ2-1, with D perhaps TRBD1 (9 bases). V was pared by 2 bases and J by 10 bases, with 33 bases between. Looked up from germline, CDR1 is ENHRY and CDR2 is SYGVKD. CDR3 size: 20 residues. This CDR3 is CAISEPGAGTGNREGYEQFF. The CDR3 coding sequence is TGTGCCATCAGTGAGCCGGGGGCAGGGACAGGGAACCGGGAGGGATACGAGCAGTTCTTC.

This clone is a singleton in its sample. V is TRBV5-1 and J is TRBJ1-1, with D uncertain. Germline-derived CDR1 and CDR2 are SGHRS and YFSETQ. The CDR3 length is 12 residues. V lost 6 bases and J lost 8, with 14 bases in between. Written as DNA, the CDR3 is TGCGCCAGCATAGCTGAATCTACAGAAGCTTTCTTT. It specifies CASIAESTEAFF.

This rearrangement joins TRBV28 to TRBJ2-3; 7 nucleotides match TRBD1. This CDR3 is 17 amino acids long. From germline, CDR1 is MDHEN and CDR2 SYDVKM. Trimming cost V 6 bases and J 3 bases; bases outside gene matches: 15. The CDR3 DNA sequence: TGTGCCAGCAGATCCGACAGGGTCTCCGTTCGTACAGATACGCAGTATTTT. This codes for CASRSDRVSVRTDTQYF. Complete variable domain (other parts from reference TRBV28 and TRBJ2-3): DVKVTQSSRYLVKRTGEKVFLECVQDMDHENMFWYRQDPGLGLRLIYFSYDVKMKEKGDIPEGYSVSREKKERFSLILESASTNQTSMYLCASRSDRVSVRTDTQYFGPGTRLTVL.

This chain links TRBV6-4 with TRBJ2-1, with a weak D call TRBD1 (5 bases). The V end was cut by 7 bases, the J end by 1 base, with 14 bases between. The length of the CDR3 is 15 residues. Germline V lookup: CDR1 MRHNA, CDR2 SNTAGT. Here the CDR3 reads CASIMTAASYNEQFF. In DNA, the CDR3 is TGTGCCAGCATTATGACAGCAGCTTCCTACAATGAGCAGTTCTTC.

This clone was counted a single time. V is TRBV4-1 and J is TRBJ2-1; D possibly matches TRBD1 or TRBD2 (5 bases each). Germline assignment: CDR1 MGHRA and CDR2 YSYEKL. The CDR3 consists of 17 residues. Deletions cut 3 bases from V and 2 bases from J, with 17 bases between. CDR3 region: CASSHPLGDEAYNEQFF. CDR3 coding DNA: TGCGCCAGCAGCCACCCCCTCGGGGACGAAGCCTACAATGAGCAGTTCTTC.

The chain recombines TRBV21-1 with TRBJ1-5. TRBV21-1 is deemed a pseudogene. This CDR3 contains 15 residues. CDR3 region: CASSKARGGSEPQHF. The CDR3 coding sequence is TGTGCCAGCAGCAAAGCCAGGGGGGGATCTGAGCCCCAGCATTTT.

CDR3 nucleotides: TGCGCCAGCAGCTTGGCTCCACAGGGAAGAGGGAACTATGGCTACACCTTC. Encoded protein: CASSLAPQGRGNYGYTF. J is TRBJ1-2 and V is TRBV5-1; possibly TRBD1 for D (6 bases). The germline V and J ends were trimmed by 0 bases and 2 bases, with 17 bases remaining between them. The CDR3 has 17 amino acids. Per germline, CDR1 SGHRS and CDR2 YFSETQ.

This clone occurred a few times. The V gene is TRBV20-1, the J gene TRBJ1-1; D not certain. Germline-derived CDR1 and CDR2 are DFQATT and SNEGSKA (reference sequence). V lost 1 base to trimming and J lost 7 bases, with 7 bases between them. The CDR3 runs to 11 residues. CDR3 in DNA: TGCAGTGCTAGAGTGTCCATTGAAGCTTTCTTT. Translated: CSARVSIEAFF.

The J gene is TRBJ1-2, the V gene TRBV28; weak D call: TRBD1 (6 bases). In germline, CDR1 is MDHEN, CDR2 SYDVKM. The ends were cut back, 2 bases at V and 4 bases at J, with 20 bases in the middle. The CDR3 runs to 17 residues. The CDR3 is CASSLSPAGQLIYGYTF. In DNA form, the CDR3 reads TGTGCCAGCAGTTTAAGCCCGGCAGGACAGCTGATCTATGGCTACACCTTC.

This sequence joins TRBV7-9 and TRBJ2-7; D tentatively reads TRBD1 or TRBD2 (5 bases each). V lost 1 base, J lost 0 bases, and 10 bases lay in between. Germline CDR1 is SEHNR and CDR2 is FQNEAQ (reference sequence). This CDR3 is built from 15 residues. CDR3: CASSLVSGGSYEQYF. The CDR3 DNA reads TGTGCCAGCAGCTTAGTAAGTGGGGGCTCCTACGAGCAGTACTTC.

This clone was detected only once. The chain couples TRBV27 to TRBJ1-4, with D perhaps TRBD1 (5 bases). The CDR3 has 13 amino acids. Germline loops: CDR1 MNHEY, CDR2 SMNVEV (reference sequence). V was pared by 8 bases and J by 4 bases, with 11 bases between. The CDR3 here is CASGGELNEKLFF. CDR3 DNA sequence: TGTGCCAGCGGAGGGGAGCTTAATGAAAAACTGTTTTTT.

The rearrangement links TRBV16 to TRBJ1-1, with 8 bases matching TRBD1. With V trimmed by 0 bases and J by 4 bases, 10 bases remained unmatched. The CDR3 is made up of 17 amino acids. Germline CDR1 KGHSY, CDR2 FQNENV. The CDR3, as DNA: TGTGCCAGCAGCCAATCCATAGGCAGGGGGCGAGCCACTGAAGCTTTCTTT. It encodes CASSQSIGRGRATEAFF.

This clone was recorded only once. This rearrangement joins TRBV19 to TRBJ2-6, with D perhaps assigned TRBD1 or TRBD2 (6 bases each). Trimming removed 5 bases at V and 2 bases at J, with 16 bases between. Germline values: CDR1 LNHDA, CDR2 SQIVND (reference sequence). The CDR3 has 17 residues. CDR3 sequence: CASSYLERGAGANVLTF. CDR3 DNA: TGTGCCAGTAGTTATTTGGAGAGGGGGGCTGGGGCCAACGTCCTGACTTTC. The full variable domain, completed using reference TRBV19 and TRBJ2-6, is DGGITQSPKYLFRKEGQNVTLSCEQNLNHDAMYWYRQDPGQGLRLIYYSQIVNDFQKGDIAEGYSVSREKKESFPLTVTSAQKNPTAFYLCASSYLERGAGANVLTFGAGSRLTVL.

The CDR3 DNA sequence: TGTGCCAGCAGCTTGGCCTCACCCCTAGGGACCCAGTACTTC. Translated: CASSLASPLGTQYF. The chain combines TRBV5-6 with TRBJ2-5, with unresolved D. The length of the CDR3 is 14 residues. Germline loops: CDR1 SGHDT, CDR2 YYEEEE. Trimming left V 0 bases short and J 7 bases short, with 13 bases between.

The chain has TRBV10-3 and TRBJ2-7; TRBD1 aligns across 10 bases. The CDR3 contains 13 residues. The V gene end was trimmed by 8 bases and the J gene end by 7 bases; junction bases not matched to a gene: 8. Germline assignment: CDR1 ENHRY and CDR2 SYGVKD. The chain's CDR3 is CAIRDRGLGEQYF. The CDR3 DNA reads TGTGCCATCCGGGACAGGGGACTGGGAGAGCAGTACTTC.

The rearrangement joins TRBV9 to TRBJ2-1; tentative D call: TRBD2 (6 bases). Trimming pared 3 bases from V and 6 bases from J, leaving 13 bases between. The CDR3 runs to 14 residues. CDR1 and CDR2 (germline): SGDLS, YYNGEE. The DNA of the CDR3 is TGTGCCAGCAGCGCTAGGGAGGTGGGCAATGAGCAGTTCTTC. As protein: CASSAREVGNEQFF.

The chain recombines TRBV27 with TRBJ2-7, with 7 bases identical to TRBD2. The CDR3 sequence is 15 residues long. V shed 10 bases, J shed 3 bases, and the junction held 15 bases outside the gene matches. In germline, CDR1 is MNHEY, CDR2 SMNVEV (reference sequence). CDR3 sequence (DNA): TGTGCCACCCTTGGGGTCGTGGGGGGGGTCTACGAGCAGTACTTC. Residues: CATLGVVGGVYEQYF.

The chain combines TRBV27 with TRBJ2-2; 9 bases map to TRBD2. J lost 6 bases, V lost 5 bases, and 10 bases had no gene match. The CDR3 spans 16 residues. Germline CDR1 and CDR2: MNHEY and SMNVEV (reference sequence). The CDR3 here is CASSTIAGEAPGELFF. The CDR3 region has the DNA TGTGCCAGCAGTACTATAGCGGGAGAAGCTCCCGGGGAGCTGTTTTTT.

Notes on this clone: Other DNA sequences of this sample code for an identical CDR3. DNA of the CDR3: TGTGCCAGCAGAGGGACAGGTGACTACGAGCAGTACTTC. It translates to CASRGTGDYEQYF. The chain has TRBV27 and TRBJ2-7; 8 nucleotides line up with TRBD1. CDR3 length: 13 amino acids. Germline values: CDR1 MNHEY, CDR2 SMNVEV (reference sequence). The V segment lost 6 bases and the J segment 3 bases; nucleotides outside the gene matches: 4.

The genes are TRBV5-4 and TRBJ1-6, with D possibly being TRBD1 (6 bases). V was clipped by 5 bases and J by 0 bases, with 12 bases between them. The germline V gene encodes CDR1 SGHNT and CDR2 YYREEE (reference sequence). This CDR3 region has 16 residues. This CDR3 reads CASRRDRSSYNSPLHF. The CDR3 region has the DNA TGTGCCAGCAGACGCGACAGGAGCTCCTATAATTCACCCCTCCACTTT.